Following are 20 T cell receptor beta chains from one sample sequenced in a study of shared clonotypes between healthy human individuals. Some clones are missing from TCRdb's copy, which holds only in-frame ones; the method was immunoSEQ multiplex PCR. This sample carries 560,000 or so clones, roughly 96% of them seen once, and the ten largest clones take roughly 0.1%. CD45RO-negative cells were positively selected for CCR7, leaving out terminally differentiated effector memory CD45RA+ cells. The sample consisted of naive CD8+ T cells sorted from blood. These receptors were taken from a woman in her twenties or thirties in good health.

This chain uses TRBV28 with TRBJ1-1, with TRBD1 matching 8 bases. Germline assignment: CDR1 MDHEN and CDR2 SYDVKM. This CDR3 is 18 amino acids long. With 1 base clipped from V and 3 bases from J, the junction kept 13 bases outside the gene matches. The CDR3 loop is CASSLYLETGARDTEAFF. The CDR3 bases are TGTGCCAGCAGTTTATACTTGGAGACAGGGGCCCGCGACACTGAAGCTTTCTTT. The whole variable domain, remainder taken from reference TRBV28 and TRBJ1-1, is DVKVTQSSRYLVKRTGEKVFLECVQDMDHENMFWYRQDPGLGLRLIYFSYDVKMKEKGDIPEGYSVSREKKERFSLILESASTNQTSMYLCASSLYLETGARDTEAFFGQGTRLTVV.

The CDR3 DNA reads TGTGCCAGCAGCCGGGACGCCTATGAGCAGTTCTTC. This translates into CASSRDAYEQFF. The chain has TRBV7-9 and TRBJ2-1; D may be TRBD1 or TRBD2 (5 bases each). There are 12 residues in the CDR3. V lost 5 bases and J lost 8, with 10 bases in between. Per the germline V gene, CDR1 is SEHNR and CDR2 is FQNEAQ (reference sequence).

This rearrangement joins TRBV6-5 to TRBJ2-2, with D maybe TRBD2 (6 bases). CDR1 and CDR2 from the germline V gene are MNHEY and SVGAGI. This CDR3 is built from 14 residues. Trimming removed 5 bases at V and 5 bases at J, with 12 bases between. In nucleotides, the CDR3 is TGTGCCAGCAGTCTCAGCGGAGGGACCGGGGAGCTGTTTTTT. Its translation: CASSLSGGTGELFF.

This clone was picked up one time. This sequence joins TRBV4-1 and TRBJ2-1; 8 bases are a match to TRBD2. CDR1 MGHRA and CDR2 YSYEKL come from the germline V gene. The length of the CDR3 is 13 residues. V gave up 0 bases and J gave up 9 bases; unmatched junction bases: 1. The CDR3 spells CASSQDGGGEQFF. CDR3 sequence (DNA): TGCGCCAGCAGCCAAGACGGGGGGGGTGAGCAGTTCTTC.

The table lists this clone with a count of one. The rearrangement uses TRBV6-5 and TRBJ1-2; the D is unclear. Trimming removed 0 bases at V and 3 bases at J, with 14 bases between. CDR1 is MNHEY and CDR2 is SVGAGI in the germline V gene. The CDR3 runs to 16 residues. The CDR3 is CASSYSRDLRDYGYTF. The CDR3 DNA reads TGTGCCAGCAGTTACTCGAGGGATCTCCGGGACTATGGCTACACCTTC.

The V gene is TRBV11-3, the J gene TRBJ2-1; D gene uncertain. Germline CDR1 SGHNT, CDR2 YENEEA. The CDR3 consists of 12 residues. The V and J ends lost 1 base and 9 bases respectively, with 7 bases between them. CDR3 DNA sequence: TGTGCCAGCAGCTTAGGTGGGCCTGAGCAGTTCTTC. Translating it yields CASSLGGPEQFF.

The V gene is TRBV13, the J gene TRBJ2-7; no clear D. Germline-derived CDR1 and CDR2 are PRHDT and FYEKMQ (reference sequence). Trimming removed 5 bases at V and 4 bases at J, with 18 bases between. CDR3 size: 15 residues. Here the CDR3 DNA reads TGTGCCAGCAGCCTCGGTCGGGTTAGCCCTTACGAGCAGTACTTC. It encodes CASSLGRVSPYEQYF.

The J gene is TRBJ2-1, the V gene TRBV15; a weak D match, TRBD2 (5 bases). The CDR3 totals 14 residues. V was cut by 6 bases and J by 0 bases, with 9 bases left in between. CDR1 is LNHNV, CDR2 YYDKDF, per germline (reference sequence). In DNA form, the CDR3 reads TGTGCCACCAGGGACTTCACCTCCTACAATGAGCAGTTCTTC. Translating gives CATRDFTSYNEQFF.

The rearrangement uses TRBV4-2 and TRBJ2-4; a weak D match, TRBD1 (6 bases). Trimming took 2 bases from V and 15 from J, leaving 23 bases between them. This CDR3 is 15 amino acids long. The germline V gene encodes CDR1 LGHNA and CDR2 YNFKEQ. CDR3 bases: TGTGCCAGCAGCCAAAACTACCAGGCCCAGGGGCCCCGGTACTTC. The encoded protein is CASSQNYQAQGPRYF.

V is TRBV10-3 and J is TRBJ1-6; TRBD1 matches at 10 bases. The CDR3 runs 16 residues. From germline, CDR1 is ENHRY and CDR2 SYGVKD. V shed 3 bases and J 6 bases; nucleotides not matched to a gene: 5. CDR3 in DNA: TGTGCCATCAGTGATAGCCGGGACAGGGGTAATTCACCCCTCCACTTT. Its translation is CAISDSRDRGNSPLHF.

The CDR3 loop is CASSSSIGETQYF. DNA for the CDR3: TGTGCCAGCAGCTCTTCGATCGGGGAGACCCAGTACTTC. This chain joins TRBV6-5 and TRBJ2-5; unclear D gene. Trimming shortened V by 6 bases and J by 5 bases, and 13 bases separated the two germline ends. The CDR3 is 13 residues long. Germline CDR1 MNHEY, CDR2 SVGAGI.

V is TRBV29-1 and J is TRBJ2-1, with 7 bases identical to TRBD1. Germline CDR1 is SQVTM and CDR2 is ANQGSEA. V shed 4 bases and J 2 bases; nucleotides not matched to a gene: 17. This CDR3 region has 18 residues. The CDR3 loop is CSVVFLISEGTAYNEQFF. The CDR3 DNA is TGCAGCGTTGTGTTTCTCATTTCCGAGGGGACAGCCTACAATGAGCAGTTCTTC.

For the CDR3, the DNA is TGTGCCACCGAACGTAGGGGGGTAGGTGGCTACACCTTC. Its translation is CATERRGVGGYTF. The rearrangement links TRBV6-1 to TRBJ1-2, with D tentatively TRBD1 (6 bases). V was clipped by 10 bases and J by 7 bases, with 19 bases between them. From germline, CDR1 is MNHNS and CDR2 SASEGT. CDR3 length equals 13 residues.

The chain is built from TRBV7-8 and TRBJ2-7; TRBD2 agrees at 7 bases. CDR1 and CDR2 (germline): SGHVS, FQNEAQ. J gave up 2 bases and V 2 bases, and 12 bases lay outside the gene matches. CDR3 length: 17 amino acids. CDR3 sequence: CASSLLGLVGSTYEQYF. The CDR3 region has the DNA TGTGCCAGCAGCTTACTAGGACTAGTCGGATCAACCTACGAGCAGTACTTC.

J is TRBJ2-5 and V is TRBV15; possibly TRBD1 for D (6 bases). The CDR3 consists of 16 residues. V lost 4 bases and J 1 base, leaving 16 bases between the germline ends. CDR1 is LNHNV, CDR2 YYDKDF, per germline (reference sequence). CDR3 residues: CATSTFRGTSQETQYF. The CDR3 coding sequence is TGTGCCACCAGCACGTTCAGGGGCACATCCCAAGAGACCCAGTACTTC.

The gene calls are TRBV7-6 and TRBJ2-1, with a tentative D call TRBD2 (6 bases). CDR3 length: 14 amino acids. Germline assignment: CDR1 SGHVS and CDR2 FNYEAQ. The V end lost 4 bases, the J end lost 8 bases, and 15 bases lay between the germline ends. The CDR3 here is CASSSLKSGHEQFF. CDR3 coding DNA: TGTGCCAGCAGCTCCCTGAAGAGCGGGCATGAGCAGTTCTTC.

The rearrangement joins TRBV10-1 to TRBJ2-5, with 12 bases aligning to TRBD2. The junction had 5 bases not matched to a gene; V was cut back by 3 bases and J by 3 bases. Germline lookup yields CDR1 WNHNN and CDR2 SYGVQD (reference sequence). CDR3 size: 16 residues. CDR3 in DNA: TGCGCCAGCAGTGAAGGACTAGCGGGAACTAAAGAGACCCAGTACTTC. This sequence encodes CASSEGLAGTKETQYF.

The chain recombines TRBV2 with TRBJ2-7; 14 nucleotides line up with TRBD2. This CDR3 comprises 17 residues. Germline assignment: CDR1 SNHLY and CDR2 FYNNEI. V shed 1 base, J shed 6 bases, and the junction held 8 bases outside the gene matches. As DNA, the CDR3 is TGTGCCAGCAGTGAAGGAGCGCCGGGACTAGCGGGAGTCGAGCAGTACTTC. It is translated as CASSEGAPGLAGVEQYF.

This sequence joins TRBV6-6 and TRBJ1-1; perhaps TRBD1 as D (6 bases). From germline, CDR1 is MNHNY and CDR2 SVGAGI (reference sequence). Trimming removed 4 bases from V and 3 bases from J, with 12 bases in between. The CDR3 sequence is 14 residues long. CDR3 bases: TGTGCCAGCAGTTCGATCCACAGGGACACTGAAGCTTTCTTT. Amino acid sequence: CASSSIHRDTEAFF.

In regard to this clone: Other DNA sequences in the sample encode the same CDR3. The chain carries TRBV9 and TRBJ2-1, with D unclear. The CDR3 loop spans 15 amino acids. V shed 0 bases and J shed 3 bases, with 10 bases lying between them. The V gene's germline CDR1 is SGDLS and CDR2 YYNGEE. The CDR3 protein is CASSVESSGYNEQFF. The CDR3 bases are TGTGCCAGCAGCGTAGAGAGTAGTGGCTACAATGAGCAGTTCTTC. Together with reference TRBV9 and TRBJ2-1, the CDR3 gives the full variable domain: DSGVTQTPKHLITATGQRVTLRCSPRSGDLSVYWYQQSLDQGLQFLIQYYNGEERAKGNILERFSAQQFPDLHSELNLSSLELGDSALYFCASSVESSGYNEQFFGPGTRLTVL.